Shown below are 25 T cell receptor beta chains from a single sample sequenced in a study of identical twins. One entry per CDR3 protein, called by TCRdb with MiXCR from the 5' RACE reads. Of approximately 500,000 distinct CDR3 sequences listed, approximately 25% are singletons. These data are also associated with another study on T cells expressing NK-cell markers.

Sequenced sample: CD4+ T cells sorted from blood. The source of these receptors is a woman aged 18-29 years in good health.

V is TRBV2 and J is TRBJ2-2, with D maybe TRBD2 (7 bases). Germline V gene lookup returns CDR1 SNHLY and CDR2 FYNNEI. V was pared by 5 bases and J by 5 bases, with 18 bases between. The CDR3 is made up of 16 amino acids. CDR3 nucleotides: TGTGCCAGCAGTTTCCGATGGGGGGGCCGAACCGGGGAGCTGTTTTTT. This codes for CASSFRWGGRTGELFF. Combining the CDR3 with reference TRBV2 and TRBJ2-2 gives the whole variable domain EPEVTQTPSHQVTQMGQEVILRCVPISNHLYFYWYRQILGQKVEFLVSFYNNEISEKSEIFDDQFSVERPDGSNFTLKIRSTKLEDSAMYFCASSFRWGGRTGELFFGEGSRLTVL.

This clonotype was seen more than once but under ten times. CDR3 loop: CAISESFPAGETQYF. The CDR3 nucleotides are TGTGCCATCAGTGAGTCGTTCCCAGCAGGGGAGACCCAGTACTTC. The chain joins TRBV10-3 to TRBJ2-5; TRBD1 might be the D (5 bases). Between the trimmed V and J ends, which lost 0 bases and 5 bases, there was a span of 13 bases. Germline CDR1 and CDR2: ENHRY and SYGVKD. There are 15 residues in the CDR3.

Only a few counts were recorded for this clonotype. This chain links TRBV20-1 with TRBJ2-6; D unresolved. Germline CDR1 DFQATT, CDR2 SNEGSKA (reference sequence). The CDR3 is 15 amino acids. Trimming removed 0 bases at V and 2 bases at J, with 8 bases between. CDR3: CSARDPMAGANVLTF. In DNA form, the CDR3 reads TGCAGTGCTAGAGATCCAATGGCTGGGGCCAACGTCCTGACTTTC.

The rearrangement joins TRBV5-1 to TRBJ2-5; perhaps TRBD2 as D (6 bases). Trimming removed 3 bases from V and 2 bases from J, with 17 bases in between. This CDR3 is 16 amino acids long. Germline V gene sequence: CDR1 SGHRS, CDR2 YFSETQ. CDR3 sequence (DNA): TGCGCCAGCAGCTCAGGAGAACTAGCTGGGCAAGAGACCCAGTACTTC. Amino acid sequence: CASSSGELAGQETQYF.

This clonotype was seen a handful of times. This chain links TRBV12-3 or TRBV12-4 with TRBJ1-5; D perhaps matches TRBD1 (5 bases). The CDR3 runs to 14 residues. The V and J ends lost 4 bases and 2 bases respectively, with 9 bases between them. The CDR3 is CASSWDGRNQPQHF. CDR3 sequence (DNA): TGTGCCAGCAGTTGGGACGGCCGCAATCAGCCCCAGCATTTT.

This clonotype has just a few counts. CDR3: CAIKSGREIHNNEQFF. CDR3 nucleotides: TGTGCCATCAAAAGCGGGCGGGAGATACATAACAATGAGCAGTTCTTC. The J gene is TRBJ2-1, the V gene TRBV10-3, with 7 bases matching TRBD2. Germline CDR1 and CDR2: ENHRY and SYGVKD. CDR3 length: 16 amino acids. V trimming: 7 bases; J trimming: 5 bases; junction bases outside the gene matches: 14.

This clonotype was detected a few times. The chain links TRBV6-5 to TRBJ2-7, with unresolved D. The CDR3 runs 14 residues. Germline-derived CDR1 and CDR2 are MNHEY and SVGAGI. V lost 2 bases and J 7 bases, leaving 15 bases between the germline ends. The CDR3 sequence: CASSYKPASGEQYF. In nucleotides, the CDR3 is TGTGCCAGCAGTTACAAACCGGCGTCTGGGGAGCAGTACTTC.

This clonotype was recorded a few times. This chain connects TRBV20-1 to TRBJ2-1, with 7 bases that match TRBD2. The CDR3 length is 14 residues. With 5 bases clipped from V and 1 base from J, the junction kept 5 bases outside the gene matches. Germline values: CDR1 DFQATT, CDR2 SNEGSKA (reference sequence). The CDR3 coding sequence is TGCAGTGCTCCGAGCGGGGCTTCCTACAATGAGCAGTTCTTC. Translating gives CSAPSGASYNEQFF.

This clonotype was counted between two and nine times. The chain employs TRBV5-1 and TRBJ1-2; D is unresolved. The V gene lost 4 bases and the J gene lost 6 bases, with 22 bases spanning the gap. The CDR3 length is 16 residues. The germline V gene has CDR1 SGHRS and CDR2 YFSETQ. The CDR3 region has the DNA TGCGCCAGCAGCCCTATCACCGGCCCGGCCACTGATGGCTACACCTTC. It encodes CASSPITGPATDGYTF.

The CDR3 DNA follows: TGTGCCCGAAAAGGGACAGGGGGCTATGGCTACACCTTC. Amino acid sequence: CARKGTGGYGYTF. The rearrangement links TRBV2 to TRBJ1-2; 11 bases map to TRBD1. Germline trimming cut 11 bases from V and 4 bases from J; bases unmatched to any gene: 6. This CDR3 has 13 residues. Looked up from germline, CDR1 is SNHLY and CDR2 is FYNNEI.

This clonotype was counted between two and nine times. The V gene is TRBV5-1, the J gene TRBJ2-7; D is ambiguous. The CDR3 covers 14 residues. The V end was cut by 1 base, the J end by 3 bases, with 11 bases between. Germline loops: CDR1 SGHRS, CDR2 YFSETQ. CDR3 in DNA: TGCGCCAGCAGCTTGTATGGGTTGGGCTACGAGCAGTACTTC. Encoded protein: CASSLYGLGYEQYF.

Turning to this clonotype: One junction end does not reproduce the germline sequence, and a read error may be involved. This rearrangement joins TRBV20-1 to TRBJ2-7; 9 bases are shared with TRBD2. CDR1 and CDR2 (germline): DFQATT, SNEGSKA (reference sequence). The CDR3 spans 12 residues. The CDR3 region is CSVAGVSDEQYF. The CDR3 coding sequence is TGCAGTGTAGCGGGGGTCTCCGACGAGCAGTACTTC.

This clonotype has a handful of counts. V usage is TRBV6-1 and J usage is TRBJ2-3, with D perhaps matching TRBD2 (6 bases). This CDR3 region has 14 residues. V was trimmed by 6 bases and J by 2 bases, leaving 12 bases between them. Germline CDR1 is MNHNS and CDR2 is SASEGT. In nucleotides, the CDR3 is TGTGCCAGCAGCCAGGAGCGGGTCACAGATACGCAGTATTTT. Translating gives CASSQERVTDTQYF.

This sequence joins TRBV19 and TRBJ2-5; D is ambiguous. The CDR3 contains 13 residues. With 3 bases removed from V and 2 bases from J, the gap between germline ends came to 7 bases. Germline CDR1 LNHDA, CDR2 SQIVND (reference sequence). The chain's CDR3 is CASSIGIQETQYF. In nucleotides, the CDR3 is TGTGCCAGTAGTATTGGGATTCAAGAGACCCAGTACTTC.

The rearrangement links TRBV6-1 to TRBJ1-5, with TRBD1 as a possible D gene (5 bases). The germline gives CDR1 MNHNS, CDR2 SASEGT. V was cut by 0 bases and J by 7 bases, with 13 bases left in between. The CDR3 covers 15 residues. The CDR3 region has the DNA TGTGCCAGCAGTGAAGCTAGCAGGGCACGACAGCCCCAGCATTTT. It is translated as CASSEASRARQPQHF.

The CDR3 region has the DNA TGCAGCGCCGGTAGCCCGTCGGAAAAACTGTTTTTT. This translates into CSAGSPSEKLFF. J is TRBJ1-4 and V is TRBV29-1; D remains ambiguous. Germline CDR1 is SQVTM and CDR2 is ANQGSEA. This CDR3 region has 12 residues. Trimming shortened V by 7 bases and J by 8 bases, and 14 bases separated the two germline ends.

This clonotype was detected a few times. The CDR3 sequence is CASREGPEVTDTQYF. The CDR3, as DNA: TGTGCCAGCAGAGAGGGCCCGGAAGTCACAGATACGCAGTATTTT. The chain links TRBV12-3 or TRBV12-4 to TRBJ2-3; D may be TRBD2 (5 bases). The CDR3 spans 15 residues. Trimming left V 6 bases short and J 2 bases short, with 15 bases between.

The chain employs TRBV7-8 and TRBJ2-1; 7 bases map to TRBD2. This CDR3 is 16 amino acids long. Germline V gives CDR1 SGHVS, CDR2 FQNEAQ. V was clipped by 5 bases and J by 4 bases; unmatched bases: 11. The CDR3 loop is CASSNYLAVMYNEQFF. CDR3 DNA: TGTGCCAGCAGCAATTACCTAGCGGTGATGTACAATGAGCAGTTCTTC.

There are a few counts of this clonotype. The chain couples TRBV11-2 to TRBJ1-2; D perhaps matches TRBD1 (5 bases). This CDR3 region has 13 residues. Germline assignment: CDR1 SGHAT and CDR2 FQNNGV. V lost 5 bases and J 8 bases, leaving 15 bases between the germline ends. The CDR3 nucleotides read TGTGCCAGCAGCACGACAGCTATGGGCGGCTACACCTTC. Its protein product is CASSTTAMGGYTF. Full variable domain (remainder filled in from reference TRBV11-2 and TRBJ1-2): EAGVAQSPRYKIIEKRQSVAFWCNPISGHATLYWYQQILGQGPKLLIQFQNNGVVDDSQLPKDRFSAERLKGVDSTLKIQPAKLEDSAVYLCASSTTAMGGYTFGSGTRLTVV.

V is TRBV5-1 and J is TRBJ2-3, with unresolved D. V was clipped by 4 bases and J by 4 bases, with 13 bases between them. Germline assignment: CDR1 SGHRS and CDR2 YFSETQ. The length of the CDR3 is 14 residues. The CDR3 protein is CASSPPGLSDTQYF. In nucleotides, the CDR3 is TGCGCCAGCAGCCCTCCCGGTTTGTCAGATACGCAGTATTTT.

The chain employs TRBV10-3 and TRBJ2-1, with D unresolved. Per germline, CDR1 ENHRY and CDR2 SYGVKD. Trimming took off 5 bases at V and 9 bases at J, with 11 bases between the two ends. The CDR3 length is 12 residues. The DNA of the CDR3 is TGTGCCATCAGTCTGACAAGGGTTGAGCAGTTCTTC. This sequence encodes CAISLTRVEQFF.

The chain carries TRBV20-1 and TRBJ2-7; unclear D gene. The CDR3 runs 13 residues. Trimming left V 1 base short and J 3 bases short, with 10 bases between. CDR1 is DFQATT, CDR2 SNEGSKA, per germline (reference sequence). CDR3 region: CSARVQSVYEQYF. In DNA, the CDR3 is TGCAGTGCTAGAGTCCAGTCGGTCTACGAGCAGTACTTC.

A single count supports this clonotype. V is TRBV4-1 and J is TRBJ2-1, with D unresolved. In germline, CDR1 is MGHRA, CDR2 YSYEKL. Trimming took off 5 bases at V and 9 bases at J, with 17 bases between the two ends. This CDR3 comprises 14 residues. CDR3 sequence: CASSGPPFGREQFF. The CDR3 DNA reads TGCGCCAGCAGCGGGCCGCCTTTTGGCCGTGAGCAGTTCTTC.

The chain is built from TRBV7-2 and TRBJ2-3, with 8 bases aligning to TRBD2. With 3 bases clipped from V and 3 bases from J, the junction kept 5 bases outside the gene matches. Germline V gives CDR1 SGHTA, CDR2 FQGNSA. This CDR3 comprises 15 residues. CDR3 sequence: CASSFRLAPTDTQYF. CDR3 nucleotides: TGTGCCAGCAGCTTCCGACTAGCGCCTACAGATACGCAGTATTTT.

This clonotype showed up many times. V gene TRBV12-3 or TRBV12-4 combines with J gene TRBJ1-2; D is ambiguous. Trimming took off 5 bases at V and 5 bases at J, with 12 bases between the two ends. CDR3 size: 13 residues. The CDR3 nucleotides read TGTGCCAGCAGTCTTATGGCGGAGTATGGCTACACCTTC. It encodes CASSLMAEYGYTF.